The subject of this entry is one T cell receptor (beta chain). Germline CDR1 is KGHSH and CDR2 is LQKENI. The CDR3 is made up of 14 amino acids. Trimming left V 4 bases short and J 2 bases short, with 10 bases between. Assay used: immunoSEQ multiplex PCR; TCRdb lists only in-frame clones, some missing. The table lists 110,000 to 150,000 clones, 75% to 90% of them singletons, with over 7% in the top ten. The data were taken from a study of T cell responses to AZD1222 COVID-19 vaccine. The chain joins TRBV18 to TRBJ2-3; possibly TRBD1 for D (6 bases). The sequence came from an adult in good health. The sample here was peripheral blood, taken on day 0 of AZD1222 vaccination. CDR3 sequence reads: CASSLGTSTDTQYF. In DNA, the CDR3 is TGTGCCAGCTCACTTGGGACATCCACAGATACGCAGTATTTT.